These 27 T cell receptor beta chains came from one sample sequenced in a study of blood T cell repertoires in COVID-19. Generated by immunoSEQ multiplex PCR, the TCRdb table keeps only in-frame clones and is missing some. The data hold 150,000 to 190,000 clones, with roughly four fifths observed a single time. The sample taken for sequencing was PBMCs or T cells enriched from blood (not recorded which). These receptors all stem from a man aged 45 to 65 who had recovered from COVID-19.

The chain is built from TRBV6-5 and TRBJ1-6; 7 bases line up with TRBD1. This CDR3 spans 14 amino acids. Germline V gene sequence: CDR1 MNHEY, CDR2 SVGAGI. V shed 5 bases, J shed 8 bases, and the junction held 6 bases outside the gene matches. CDR3 DNA: TGTGCCAGCAGTACGACAGGGACCTATTCACCCCTCCACTTT. Its translation is CASSTTGTYSPLHF.

This rearrangement joins TRBV6-5 to TRBJ2-5; 7 positions match TRBD2. Germline V gene data show CDR1 as MNHEY and CDR2 as SVGAGI. The junction had 3 bases not matched to a gene; V was cut back by 4 bases and J by 4 bases. The CDR3 is 13 amino acids. CDR3 amino acids: CASSWGGGETQYF. The CDR3 DNA is TGTGCCAGCAGTTGGGGCGGGGGAGAGACCCAGTACTTC.

The chain recombines TRBV6-1 with TRBJ1-4; TRBD1 aligns across 9 bases. The CDR3 contains 16 residues. The ends lost 1 base at V and 5 bases at J; junction bases unmatched: 5. Germline CDR1 reads MNHNS; CDR2 reads SASEGT. CDR3 sequence: CASSEGWGTGNEKLFF. The CDR3 region has the DNA TGTGCCAGCAGTGAAGGGTGGGGGACAGGGAATGAAAAACTGTTTTTT.

This chain connects TRBV27 to TRBJ2-5; 8 bases are shared with TRBD2. Trimming at V came to 8 bases and at J to 5 bases, leaving 10 bases not matched to a gene. Germline V gene sequence: CDR1 MNHEY, CDR2 SMNVEV (reference sequence). The CDR3 has 14 amino acids. The CDR3 region is CASSARGGVETQYF. The DNA of the CDR3 is TGTGCCAGCTCCGCCCGGGGGGGGGTCGAGACCCAGTACTTC.

The V and J genes are TRBV19 and TRBJ1-2; a possible D gene is TRBD1 (6 bases). This CDR3 has 17 amino acids. V lost 5 bases and J 1 base, leaving 20 bases between the germline ends. Germline V gives CDR1 LNHDA, CDR2 SQIVND (reference sequence). Here the CDR3 reads CASSPLSRGSFNYGYTF. For the CDR3, the DNA is TGTGCCAGTAGTCCTTTGAGTAGGGGGAGTTTTAACTATGGCTACACCTTC.

The J gene is TRBJ2-5, the V gene TRBV13; tentatively, D is TRBD1 (6 bases). The CDR3 extends over 16 amino acids. CDR1 PRHDT and CDR2 FYEKMQ come from the germline V gene (reference sequence). The V end lost 1 base, the J end lost 2 bases, and 14 bases lay between the germline ends. The CDR3 region is CASSLVQRGTQETQYF. The CDR3 DNA is TGTGCCAGCAGCTTAGTCCAGAGAGGGACACAAGAGACCCAGTACTTC.

The rearrangement joins TRBV10-3 to TRBJ2-1, with D maybe TRBD1 (6 bases). This CDR3 is built from 14 residues. Per the germline V gene, CDR1 is ENHRY and CDR2 is SYGVKD. V was shortened by 0 bases and J by 9 bases, with 12 bases between the two germline ends. Here the CDR3 reads CAISESGQTGEQFF. CDR3 nucleotides: TGTGCCATCAGTGAGTCGGGACAAACGGGTGAGCAGTTCTTC.

V gene TRBV18 combines with J gene TRBJ1-5, with a weak D call TRBD1 (5 bases). The CDR3 has 14 amino acids. Looked up from germline, CDR1 is KGHSH and CDR2 is LQKENI. Deletions cut 3 bases from V and 7 bases from J, with 13 bases between. CDR3 in amino acids: CASSPPGGVQPQHF. The CDR3 coding sequence is TGTGCCAGCTCACCCCCGGGAGGGGTCCAGCCCCAGCATTTT.

This chain joins TRBV4-1 and TRBJ1-2, with D perhaps matching TRBD1 (6 bases). The V end was cut by 1 base, the J end by 2 bases, with 20 bases between. This CDR3 has 18 amino acids. Germline V gene sequence: CDR1 MGHRA, CDR2 YSYEKL. The CDR3 protein is CASSQAATGTPLNYGYTF. For the CDR3, the DNA is TGCGCCAGCAGCCAAGCGGCCACCGGGACACCCCTCAACTATGGCTACACCTTC.

The chain uses TRBV20-1 and TRBJ2-1; 7 nucleotides align to TRBD1. From germline, CDR1 is DFQATT and CDR2 SNEGSKA (reference sequence). The CDR3 has 11 amino acids. V trimming: 7 bases; J trimming: 8 bases; junction bases outside the gene matches: 5. CDR3 loop: CSGTGEYEQFF. In DNA form, the CDR3 reads TGCAGTGGCACAGGGGAATATGAGCAGTTCTTC.

J is TRBJ2-2 and V is TRBV19; no firm D call. Germline V gives CDR1 LNHDA, CDR2 SQIVND (reference sequence). The CDR3 runs 13 residues. Trimming stripped 5 bases from V and 1 base from J, with 5 bases between. CDR3 nucleotide sequence: TGTGCCAGTAGTCTAATGAACACCGGGGAGCTGTTTTTT. This translates into CASSLMNTGELFF.

V is TRBV20-1 and J is TRBJ1-1; D remains ambiguous. V dropped 3 bases and J dropped 0 bases, with 8 bases sitting between them. The germline V gene has CDR1 DFQATT and CDR2 SNEGSKA (reference sequence). The CDR3 totals 13 residues. The CDR3 DNA reads TGCAGTGCTAGTGGAGGCCTGAACACTGAAGCTTTCTTT. As protein: CSASGGLNTEAFF.

V gene TRBV5-1 combines with J gene TRBJ2-7; 7 nucleotides agree with TRBD1. The CDR3 has 17 residues. CDR1 is SGHRS and CDR2 is YFSETQ in the germline V gene. Germline trimming cut 0 bases from V and 1 base from J; bases unmatched to any gene: 10. The CDR3 bases are TGCGCCAGCAGCTTGGGACAGGGCCTTCTTCGATCCTACGAGCAGTACTTC. This codes for CASSLGQGLLRSYEQYF.

The chain is built from TRBV3-1 (or the pseudogene TRBV3-2) and TRBJ2-1, with 9 positions matching TRBD1. V lost 1 base to trimming and J lost 5 bases; unmatched junction nucleotides: 9. This CDR3 is built from 17 residues. The germline CDR1 and CDR2 sequences are LGHDT and YNNKEL (reference sequence). The CDR3 is CASSQAGTGKRNNEQFF. The CDR3 bases are TGTGCCAGCAGCCAAGCTGGGACAGGGAAACGTAACAATGAGCAGTTCTTC.

This clone turned up a few times. The chain has TRBV4-2 and TRBJ2-3; TRBD2 aligns across 8 bases. The CDR3 sequence is 16 residues long. Losses at the gene ends were 3 bases for V and 4 bases for J; bases not matched to a gene: 9. Germline loops: CDR1 LGHNA, CDR2 YNFKEQ. CDR3 in amino acids: CASSQDGGAGADTQYF. CDR3 DNA sequence: TGTGCCAGCAGCCAGGACGGGGGGGCCGGGGCAGATACGCAGTATTTT.

This clone was seen a few times. This chain connects TRBV7-2 to TRBJ1-6, with 8 bases that match TRBD1. The germline gives CDR1 SGHTA, CDR2 FQGNSA. This CDR3 has 16 amino acids. Trimming cost V 1 base and J 7 bases; bases outside gene matches: 6. The CDR3 is CASSLEAQGANSPLHF. The CDR3 DNA reads TGTGCCAGCAGCTTAGAGGCGCAGGGGGCAAATTCACCCCTCCACTTT. Based on the CDR3 plus reference TRBV7-2 and TRBJ1-6, the full variable domain is GAGVSQSPSNKVTEKGKDVELRCDPISGHTALYWYRQSLGQGLEFLIYFQGNSAPDKSGLPSDRFSAERTGGSVSTLTIQRTQQEDSAVYLCASSLEAQGANSPLHFGNGTRLTVT.

This clone showed up just a few times. The rearrangement links TRBV9 to TRBJ1-3, with TRBD1 matching 7 bases. The V and J ends lost 4 bases and 4 bases, in that order; junction bases with no gene match: 8. CDR3 size: 15 residues. Looked up from germline, CDR1 is SGDLS and CDR2 is YYNGEE. CDR3 sequence reads: CASSPRQGGGNTIYF. The CDR3 DNA sequence: TGTGCCAGCAGCCCCCGACAGGGAGGAGGAAACACCATATATTTT.

V gene TRBV3-1 (or the pseudogene TRBV3-2) combines with J gene TRBJ1-2, with no clear D. Germline V gene sequence: CDR1 LGHDT, CDR2 YNNKEL (reference sequence). V lost 5 bases and J 4 bases, leaving 14 bases between the germline ends. The CDR3 is 14 amino acids. The CDR3 loop reads CASSAREGSYGYTF. Here the CDR3 DNA reads TGTGCCAGCAGCGCAAGGGAGGGCTCCTATGGCTACACCTTC.

This clone was counted a few times. This rearrangement joins TRBV6-5 to TRBJ1-1; TRBD1 aligns across 10 bases. Germline CDR1 reads MNHEY; CDR2 reads SVGAGI. The CDR3 length is 14 residues. The trim removed 5 bases at V and 8 bases at J, leaving 8 bases unmatched. The DNA for the CDR3 is TGTGCCAGCAGTCTGACCGGGACAGGGGCGGAAGCTTTCTTT. Its translation: CASSLTGTGAEAFF.

In DNA, the CDR3 is TGTGCCATCAGGAGGACAGGAAATGGCTACACCTTC. Translation gives CAIRRTGNGYTF. This rearrangement joins TRBV10-3 to TRBJ1-2; 7 bases are a match to TRBD1. Germline assignment: CDR1 ENHRY and CDR2 SYGVKD. With V trimmed by 6 bases and J by 6 bases, 4 bases remained unmatched. The CDR3 sequence is 12 residues long.

The chain employs TRBV27 and TRBJ1-5, with D hard to call. Germline V gene sequence: CDR1 MNHEY, CDR2 SMNVEV (reference sequence). Trimming took 3 bases from V and 7 from J, leaving 13 bases between them. The CDR3 sequence is 14 residues long. The CDR3 nucleotides are TGTGCCAGCAGTTTTGCGGGAATTGGGCAGCCCCAGCATTTT. Translating gives CASSFAGIGQPQHF.

The chain is built from TRBV6-5 and TRBJ1-3; D is unclear. Deletions cut 2 bases from V and 14 bases from J, with 10 bases between. CDR1 MNHEY and CDR2 SVGAGI come from the germline V gene. This CDR3 has 11 residues. The DNA of the CDR3 is TGTGCCAGCAGTTACGGTCACTTTTTATATTTT. This translates into CASSYGHFLYF.

Many counts were recorded for this clone. The V and J genes are TRBV5-1 and TRBJ2-1; a possible D gene is TRBD2 (7 bases). Germline V gene data show CDR1 as SGHRS and CDR2 as YFSETQ. The CDR3 is made up of 16 amino acids. V gave up 4 bases and J gave up 4 bases, with 18 bases separating them. The DNA for the CDR3 is TGCGCCAGCAGCAGGGGGGCGGCTAGCGGTTACAATGAGCAGTTCTTC. Translation gives CASSRGAASGYNEQFF.

The V gene is TRBV27, the J gene TRBJ1-1, with 8 bases lining up with TRBD1. Germline-derived CDR1 and CDR2 are MNHEY and SMNVEV (reference sequence). CDR3 size: 15 residues. The V gene end was trimmed by 2 bases and the J gene end by 1 base; junction bases not matched to a gene: 3. The CDR3 DNA reads TGTGCCAGCAGTTTAGGGGACAGGCCGAACACTGAAGCTTTCTTT. It specifies CASSLGDRPNTEAFF.

V and J are TRBV10-3 and TRBJ2-5; 9 nucleotides agree with TRBD1. CDR3 size: 16 residues. V was pared by 10 bases and J by 5 bases, with 17 bases of the junction left unmatched. Germline V lookup: CDR1 ENHRY, CDR2 SYGVKD. The chain's CDR3 is CATGSTAGTGRETQYF. DNA of the CDR3: TGTGCCACCGGATCCACTGCCGGGACAGGGAGGGAGACCCAGTACTTC.

This chain connects TRBV5-1 to TRBJ2-2; the match to TRBD1 covers 11 bases. The CDR3 is 15 residues long. V shed 4 bases, J shed 5 bases, and the junction held 4 bases outside the gene matches. From germline, CDR1 is SGHRS and CDR2 YFSETQ. The CDR3 DNA reads as TGCGCCAGCAGCCTCGGGACAGGGGGAACCGGGGAGCTGTTTTTT. Its protein product is CASSLGTGGTGELFF.

The chain has TRBV19 and TRBJ2-3; D call uncertain. The CDR3 consists of 12 residues. The germline V gene has CDR1 LNHDA and CDR2 SQIVND (reference sequence). Trimming took 4 bases from V and 3 from J, leaving 5 bases between them. This CDR3 reads CASSTRTDTQYF. The CDR3 DNA follows: TGTGCCAGTAGTACCCGGACAGATACGCAGTATTTT.